These 18 T cell receptor beta chains share one sample of origin, sequenced in a study of Tregs in tolerant kidney transplant recipients. The nonmyeloablative bone marrow transplants came from related graft donors, with transient mixed chimerism. Sequencing used immunoSEQ multiplex PCR; TCRdb keeps in-frame clones, though not all of them. The data contain 55,000 to 75,000 clones, approximately 89% of them singletons. The sample here was CD4+ T cells from blood (PBMCs), taken 6 months after the transplant. These receptors were obtained from a human patient who received a combined kidney and bone marrow transplant. Some T cells may be provided by the graft donor.

This clone appeared a single time. At one boundary the junction diverges from the germline segment, which might be a read error. The chain carries TRBV5-1 and TRBJ2-5; maybe TRBD2 (6 bases). Germline lookup yields CDR1 SGHRS and CDR2 YFSETQ. The CDR3 extends over 15 amino acids. CDR3 amino acids: CASGFDTSPVGTQYF. The DNA for the CDR3 is TGCGCCAGCGGCTTCGACACTAGCCCAGTAGGGACCCAGTACTTC. The whole variable domain, filled in from reference TRBV5-1 and TRBJ2-5, reads KAGVTQTPRYLIKTRGQQVTLSCSPISGHRSVSWYQQTPGQGLQFLFEYFSETQRNKGNFPGRFSGRQFSNSRSEMNVSTLELGDSALYLCASGFDTSPVGTQYFGPGTRLLVL.

CDR3 DNA: TGTGCCAGCAGTTTAGGGGGGGCGGGGACTGAAGCTTTCTTT. It is translated as CASSLGGAGTEAFF. This chain connects TRBV28 to TRBJ1-1; maybe TRBD1 (6 bases). V lost 2 bases to trimming and J lost 5 bases, with 12 bases between them. CDR1 MDHEN and CDR2 SYDVKM come from the germline V gene. CDR3 length equals 14 residues.

This clone has just one count. The V and J genes are TRBV7-9 and TRBJ2-3, with a weak D call TRBD2 (6 bases). This CDR3 is 14 amino acids long. Per the germline V gene, CDR1 is SEHNR and CDR2 is FQNEAQ (reference sequence). V dropped 2 bases and J dropped 4 bases, with 10 bases sitting between them. DNA of the CDR3: TGTGCCAGCAGCTTACCTGGGGGGTCAGATACGCAGTATTTT. As protein: CASSLPGGSDTQYF.

V gene TRBV28 combines with J gene TRBJ2-5; 9 bases line up with TRBD2. The CDR3 loop spans 14 amino acids. V was pared by 7 bases and J by 4 bases, with 7 bases of the junction left unmatched. Germline CDR1 and CDR2: MDHEN and SYDVKM. The CDR3 DNA sequence: TGTGCCAGCACCCTAGCGGGGAACGGAGAGACCCAGTACTTC. Its protein is CASTLAGNGETQYF.

V and J are TRBV5-1 and TRBJ1-5; 7 bases map to TRBD1. Germline CDR1 and CDR2: SGHRS and YFSETQ. V lost 0 bases, J lost 2 bases, and 2 bases stayed unmatched. The CDR3 is 15 residues long. The CDR3 coding sequence is TGCGCCAGCAGCTTGGCAGGGGGGCGCAATCAGCCCCAGCATTTT. This translates into CASSLAGGRNQPQHF.

J is TRBJ2-5 and V is TRBV5-1; 8 nucleotides agree with TRBD1. Germline V gives CDR1 SGHRS, CDR2 YFSETQ. This CDR3 is built from 16 residues. With 3 bases clipped from V and 3 bases from J, the junction kept 10 bases outside the gene matches. CDR3 sequence (DNA): TGCGCCAGCAGCTGGGGGTTAGGACAGGGCAAAGAGACCCAGTACTTC. This encodes CASSWGLGQGKETQYF.

This clone was detected a few times. V is TRBV7-9 and J is TRBJ2-7; 10 nucleotides match TRBD1. V was pared by 7 bases and J by 4 bases, with 7 bases of the junction left unmatched. This CDR3 has 14 residues. Germline CDR1 SEHNR, CDR2 FQNEAQ (reference sequence). The CDR3 DNA reads as TGTGCCAGCACTTGGACAGGGGGAGGGTACGAGCAGTACTTC. This codes for CASTWTGGGYEQYF.

The genes are TRBV4-3 and TRBJ2-7; 10 bases align to TRBD2. The germline V gene has CDR1 LGHNA and CDR2 YSLEER. This CDR3 region has 20 residues. V trimming: 0 bases; J trimming: 3 bases; junction bases outside the gene matches: 17. The chain's CDR3 is CASSQDPVRGVAGGDYEQYF. Written as DNA, the CDR3 is TGCGCCAGCAGCCAAGATCCGGTCCGGGGAGTAGCGGGAGGCGACTACGAGCAGTACTTC.

This chain uses TRBV7-2 with TRBJ2-1; TRBD2 matches 9 bases. The CDR3 is 15 residues long. Germline CDR1 and CDR2: SGHTA and FQGNSA. Unmatched junction bases numbered 1, after V lost 1 base and J lost 3 bases. CDR3: CASSLGLAVYNEQFF. CDR3 nucleotides: TGTGCCAGCAGCTTAGGACTAGCGGTCTACAATGAGCAGTTCTTC.

This clone was counted between two and nine times. This chain joins TRBV5-6 and TRBJ2-7; unclear D gene. The CDR3 is made up of 13 amino acids. Trimming took off 2 bases at V and 2 bases at J, with 8 bases between the two ends. CDR1 is SGHDT and CDR2 is YYEEEE in the germline V gene. CDR3 in amino acids: CASSFATAYEQYF. The CDR3 region has the DNA TGTGCCAGCAGCTTTGCCACGGCCTACGAGCAGTACTTC.

The rearrangement links TRBV19 to TRBJ2-1; D might be TRBD1 (5 bases). Germline values: CDR1 LNHDA, CDR2 SQIVND (reference sequence). The CDR3 runs 14 residues. The ends were cut back, 6 bases at V and 0 bases at J, with 9 bases in the middle. For the CDR3, the DNA is TGTGCCAGTAGAGGTAGGGGCTCCTACAATGAGCAGTTCTTC. The encoded protein is CASRGRGSYNEQFF.

The chain carries TRBV10-3 and TRBJ1-5; 7 bases line up with TRBD1. CDR3 size: 13 residues. From germline, CDR1 is ENHRY and CDR2 SYGVKD. V shed 6 bases and J 9 bases; nucleotides not matched to a gene: 8. CDR3 residues: CAISDRALGPQHF. The CDR3 bases are TGTGCCATCAGCGACAGGGCCTTAGGGCCCCAGCATTTT.

The chain has TRBV7-3 and TRBJ2-5; no firm D call. V was clipped by 2 bases and J by 5 bases, with 9 bases between them. The CDR3 is made up of 13 amino acids. Germline V lookup: CDR1 SGHTA, CDR2 FQGTGA. CDR3 in DNA: TGTGCCAGCAGCTTAGGTTTTCGGGAGACCCAGTACTTC. This encodes CASSLGFRETQYF.

The V call is TRBV15, the J call TRBJ2-7; no clear D. CDR3 length: 13 amino acids. V was trimmed by 4 bases and J by 3 bases, leaving 10 bases between them. Germline-derived CDR1 and CDR2 are LNHNV and YYDKDF (reference sequence). CDR3 sequence (DNA): TGTGCCACCAGCATCCGCACGGGCTACGAGCAGTACTTC. This gives the protein CATSIRTGYEQYF.

J is TRBJ1-2 and V is TRBV10-1; 8 bases agree with TRBD1. This CDR3 has 14 residues. Germline trimming cut 5 bases from V and 0 bases from J; bases unmatched to any gene: 2. Looked up from germline, CDR1 is WNHNN and CDR2 is SYGVQD (reference sequence). The CDR3 sequence is CASSHRGANYGYTF. The CDR3 DNA is TGCGCCAGCAGTCACAGGGGGGCTAACTATGGCTACACCTTC.

The V gene is TRBV5-5, the J gene TRBJ2-5; TRBD2 matches at 10 bases. The CDR3 sequence is 18 residues long. Germline V gene data show CDR1 as SGHKS and CDR2 as YYEKEE (reference sequence). The junction had 16 bases not matched to a gene; V was cut back by 3 bases and J by 5 bases. The DNA of the CDR3 is TGTGCCAGCAGCTGGGGTCGGGTAGGGCTAGCGGGAGCGGAGACCCAGTACTTC. Translating gives CASSWGRVGLAGAETQYF. The complete variable domain, with remaining parts taken from reference TRBV5-5 and TRBJ2-5, reads DAGVTQSPTHLIKTRGQQVTLRCSPISGHKSVSWYQQVLGQGPQFIFQYYEKEERGRGNFPDRFSARQFPNYSSELNVNALLLGDSALYLCASSWGRVGLAGAETQYFGPGTRLLVL.

This clone was counted once. The chain joins TRBV12-5 to TRBJ2-1; TRBD2 agrees at 13 bases. Trimming took 4 bases from V and 2 from J; bases not matched to a gene: 23. CDR3 length: 23 amino acids. CDR1 is LGHNT and CDR2 is FRNRAP in the germline V gene. The CDR3 region has the DNA TGTGCTAGTGGTTACCGGGACAGGGCCCTCTTCGGACTAGCGGGAGATACCTACAATGAGCAGTTCTTC. This translates into CASGYRDRALFGLAGDTYNEQFF. The full variable domain, with the rest looked up from reference TRBV12-5 and TRBJ2-1, is DARVTQTPRHKVTEMGQEVTMRCQPILGHNTVFWYRQTMMQGLELLAYFRNRAPLDDSGMPKDRFSAEMPDATLATLKIQPSEPRDSAVYFCASGYRDRALFGLAGDTYNEQFFGPGTRLTVL.

The V and J genes are TRBV19 and TRBJ2-7, with 7 bases fitting TRBD1. The J segment lost 3 bases and the V segment lost 5 bases, leaving 7 bases of the junction unmatched. Germline CDR1 and CDR2: LNHDA and SQIVND (reference sequence). This CDR3 has 14 residues. CDR3 amino acids: CASSVNRGSYEQYF. The CDR3 coding sequence is TGTGCCAGTAGTGTAAACAGGGGCAGCTACGAGCAGTACTTC.